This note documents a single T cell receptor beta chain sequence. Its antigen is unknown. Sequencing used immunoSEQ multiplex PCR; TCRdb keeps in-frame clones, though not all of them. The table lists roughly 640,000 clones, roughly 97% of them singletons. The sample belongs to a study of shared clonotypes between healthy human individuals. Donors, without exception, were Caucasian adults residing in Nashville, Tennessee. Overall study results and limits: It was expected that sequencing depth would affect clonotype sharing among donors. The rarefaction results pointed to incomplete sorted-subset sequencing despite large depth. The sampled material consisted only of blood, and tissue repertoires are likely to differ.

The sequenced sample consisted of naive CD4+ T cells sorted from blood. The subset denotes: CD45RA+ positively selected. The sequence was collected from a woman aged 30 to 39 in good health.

The DNA for the CDR3 is TGTGCCAGCAGCTTAGGTGGTAGCGGTAGCACAGATACGCAGTATTTT. Translation: CASSLGGSGSTDTQYF. This chain connects TRBV7-7 to TRBJ2-3; tentatively, D is TRBD2 (6 bases). Germline V gene lookup returns CDR1 SSHAT and CDR2 FNYEAQ (reference sequence). The CDR3 spans 16 residues. V was shortened by 1 base and J by 0 bases, with 11 bases between the two germline ends.